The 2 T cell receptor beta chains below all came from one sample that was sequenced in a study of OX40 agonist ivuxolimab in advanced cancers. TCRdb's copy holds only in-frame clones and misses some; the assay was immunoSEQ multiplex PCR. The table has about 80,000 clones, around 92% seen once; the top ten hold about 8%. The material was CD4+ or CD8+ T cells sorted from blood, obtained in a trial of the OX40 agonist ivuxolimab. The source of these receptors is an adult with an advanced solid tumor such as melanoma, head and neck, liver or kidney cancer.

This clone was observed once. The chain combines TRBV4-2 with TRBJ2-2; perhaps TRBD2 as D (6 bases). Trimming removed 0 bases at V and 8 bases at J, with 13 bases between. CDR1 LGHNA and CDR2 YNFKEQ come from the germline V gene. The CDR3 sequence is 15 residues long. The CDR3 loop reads CASSQEVGAGGELFF. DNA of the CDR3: TGTGCCAGCAGCCAAGAAGTTGGGGCGGGAGGGGAGCTGTTTTTT.

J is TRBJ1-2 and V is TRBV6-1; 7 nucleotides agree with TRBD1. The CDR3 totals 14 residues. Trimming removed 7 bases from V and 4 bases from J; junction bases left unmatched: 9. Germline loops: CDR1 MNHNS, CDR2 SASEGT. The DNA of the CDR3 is TGTGCCAGCACCGGGACAGAAGTCTTCTATGGCTACACCTTC. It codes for CASTGTEVFYGYTF.